The sequence of this T cell receptor beta chain was determined in a study of cytomegalovirus exposure and HLA in healthy donors. Germline loops: CDR1 MNHEY, CDR2 SMNVEV (reference sequence). There are 15 residues in the CDR3. About this clone: The antigen remains undetermined. The identical CDR3 is also encoded by other nucleotide sequences in the sample.

Primers included in the PCR were 60 Vbeta and 13 Jbeta primers. Methods used by the authors: In a later analysis, around 11 million of approximately 81 million unique beta chains occurred in at least two donors. Generated by immunoSEQ multiplex PCR, the TCRdb table keeps only in-frame clones and is missing some. V, J and clone size are those of that table, while D and trimming were read from the DNA. The sample consists of under 200,000 clones, 80% to 90% of them appearing once. Study-wide findings and caveats: Sequencing likely produced, as an artifact, a cluster of highly shared sequence variants. Several of the most significant clusters appeared linked to common viral pathogens, based on a later analysis.

The V and J genes are TRBV27 and TRBJ2-7; 11 positions agree with TRBD2. The material sequenced was PBMCs. The clonotype was recovered from a man younger than 30 in good health and CMV-seropositive. This CDR3 is CATQNPTSGVYEQYF. The CDR3 DNA follows: TGTGCTACCCAAAACCCGACTAGCGGGGTCTACGAGCAGTACTTC.